This T cell receptor beta chain was documented in a study of blood T cells in healthy people across ages. Through a sample-barcoded 5' primer and a J-beta primer mix, a second PCR was run for about 6 to 11 cycles. Carrying 12 random nucleotides, a template-switch adaptor labeled each individual cDNA molecule. TCRdb re-called the 5' RACE reads with MiXCR, one entry per CDR3 protein. The table has about 1.1 million distinct CDR3 sequences, more than 30% seen once. This clonotype occurred a few times. Each donor gave approximately 9.1 milliliters of peripheral blood. The trim removed 4 bases at V and 2 bases at J, leaving 13 bases unmatched. Germline V CDR1 and CDR2: MNHEY, SVGEGT. The CDR3 is made up of 18 amino acids.

This clonotype originated in a man between 18 and 35 years old in good health. The source material was blood. The genes are TRBV6-2 or TRBV6-3 and TRBJ1-1; TRBD1 matches 10 bases. CDR3 sequence (DNA): TGTGCCAGCAGTTTGAGAACGGGACAGGGGTTGGTAAACACTGAAGCTTTCTTT. Amino acid sequence: CASSLRTGQGLVNTEAFF.